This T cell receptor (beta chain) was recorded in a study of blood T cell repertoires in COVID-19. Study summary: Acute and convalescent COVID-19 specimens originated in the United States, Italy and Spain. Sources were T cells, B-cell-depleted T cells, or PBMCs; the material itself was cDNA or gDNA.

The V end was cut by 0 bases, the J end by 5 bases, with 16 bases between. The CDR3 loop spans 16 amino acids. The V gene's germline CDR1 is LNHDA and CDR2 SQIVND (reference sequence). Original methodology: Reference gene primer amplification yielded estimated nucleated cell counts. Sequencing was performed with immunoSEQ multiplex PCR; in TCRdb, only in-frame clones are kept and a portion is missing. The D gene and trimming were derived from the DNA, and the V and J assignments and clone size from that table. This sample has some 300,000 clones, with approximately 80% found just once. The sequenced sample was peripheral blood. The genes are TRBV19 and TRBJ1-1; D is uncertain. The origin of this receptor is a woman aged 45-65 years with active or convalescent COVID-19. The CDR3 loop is CASSIDRQPLRTEAFF. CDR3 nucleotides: TGTGCCAGTAGTATAGATCGGCAGCCACTGAGGACTGAAGCTTTCTTT.